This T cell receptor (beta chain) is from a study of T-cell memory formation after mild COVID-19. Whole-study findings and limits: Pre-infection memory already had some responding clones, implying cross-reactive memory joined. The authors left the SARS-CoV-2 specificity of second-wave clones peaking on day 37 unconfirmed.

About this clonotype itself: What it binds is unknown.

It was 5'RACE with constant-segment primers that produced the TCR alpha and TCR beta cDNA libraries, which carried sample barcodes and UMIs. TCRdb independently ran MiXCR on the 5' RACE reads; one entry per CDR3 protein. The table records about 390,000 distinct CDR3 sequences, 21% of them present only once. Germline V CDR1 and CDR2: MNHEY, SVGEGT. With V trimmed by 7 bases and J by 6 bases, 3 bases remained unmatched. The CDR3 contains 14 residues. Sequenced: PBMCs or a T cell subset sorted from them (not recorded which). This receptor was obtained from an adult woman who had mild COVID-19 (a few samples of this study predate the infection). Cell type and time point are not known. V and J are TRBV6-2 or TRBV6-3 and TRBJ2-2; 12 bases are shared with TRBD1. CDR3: CASKGTGGAGELFF. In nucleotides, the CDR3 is TGTGCCAGCAAAGGGACAGGGGGCGCCGGGGAGCTGTTTTTT.